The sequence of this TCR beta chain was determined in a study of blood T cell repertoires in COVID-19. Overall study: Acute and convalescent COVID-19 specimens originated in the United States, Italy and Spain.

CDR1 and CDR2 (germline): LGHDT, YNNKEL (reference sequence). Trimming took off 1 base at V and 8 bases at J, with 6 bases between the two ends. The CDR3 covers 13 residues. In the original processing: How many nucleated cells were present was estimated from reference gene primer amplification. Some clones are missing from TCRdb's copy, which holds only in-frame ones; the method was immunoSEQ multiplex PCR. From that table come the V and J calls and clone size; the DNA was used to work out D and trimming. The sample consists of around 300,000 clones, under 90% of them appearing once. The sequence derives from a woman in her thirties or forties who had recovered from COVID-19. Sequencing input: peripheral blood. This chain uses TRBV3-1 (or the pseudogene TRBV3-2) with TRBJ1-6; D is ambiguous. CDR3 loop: CASSQGPYSPLHF. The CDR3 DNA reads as TGTGCCAGCAGCCAAGGTCCGTATTCACCCCTCCACTTT.